The 30 T cell receptor beta chains listed next were all sequenced from one sample in a study of regulatory T cells in long-lasting Graves disease. As for time point: persistent/refractory GD, antithyroid drugs over 5 years with positive TRAb. The TCR library was prepared using RNA isolated from PBMCs. Arm-PCR of CDR3 regions and iRepertoire HTBI primers were the basis on which TCR beta libraries were built. Each CDR3 protein gets one entry after TCRdb re-called the multiplex PCR reads with MiXCR. The sample carries about 460,000 distinct CDR3 sequences, about 22% recorded once. The sample in question was peripheral blood mononuclear cells (PBMCs), obtained when the disease was refractory, from a patient treated with antithyroid drugs. These receptors all stem from a female donor with Graves disease.

Worth noting for this clonotype: The junction departs from the called germline gene at one end, perhaps through a read error. The rearrangement links TRBV7-3 to TRBJ2-7; 9 bases are a match to TRBD1. This CDR3 is built from 20 residues. Germline lookup yields CDR1 SGHTA and CDR2 FQGTGA. Here the CDR3 reads CASSLKDRDRAFNDSYERYF. The CDR3 DNA reads as TGTGCCAGCAGCTTAAAGGACCGGGACAGGGCTTTTAATGACTCCTACGAGCGGTACTTC.

The gene calls are TRBV28 and TRBJ2-2, with TRBD2 identical over 11 bases. This CDR3 is built from 16 residues. CDR1 is MDHEN, CDR2 SYDVKM, per germline. The trim removed 1 base at V and 6 bases at J, leaving 4 bases unmatched. CDR3 DNA: TGTGCCAGCAGTTTATCTAGCGGGAGGCCCCCCGGGGAGCTGTTTTTT. Translating it yields CASSLSSGRPPGELFF. The full variable domain, rest sourced from reference TRBV28 and TRBJ2-2, is DVKVTQSSRYLVKRTGEKVFLECVQDMDHENMFWYRQDPGLGLRLIYFSYDVKMKEKGDIPEGYSVSREKKERFSLILESASTNQTSMYLCASSLSSGRPPGELFFGEGSRLTVL.

The rearrangement joins TRBV12-3 or TRBV12-4 to TRBJ2-6; D remains unclear. With 6 bases removed from V and 5 bases from J, the gap between germline ends came to 8 bases. The CDR3 contains 13 residues. Here the CDR3 reads CASSGRRANVLTF. The CDR3 DNA reads as TGTGCCAGCAGCGGACGGCGGGCCAACGTCCTGACTTTC.

In regard to this clonotype: A read error may explain this, as a much larger clone is one base away. This CDR3 reads CASSLATANTEAFF. The CDR3 coding sequence is TGTGCCAGCAGCTTAGCGACAGCGAACACTGAAGCTTTCTTT. The chain couples TRBV7-9 to TRBJ1-1, with a possible D match to TRBD1 (5 bases). Germline assignment: CDR1 SEHNR and CDR2 FQNEAQ (reference sequence). CDR3 size: 14 residues. V was trimmed by 0 bases and J by 1 base, leaving 6 bases between them.

In its sample, this clonotype was seen a few times. V and J are TRBV7-9 and TRBJ2-2; D uncertain. The CDR3 loop spans 14 amino acids. Trimming shortened V by 2 bases and J by 1 base, and 5 bases separated the two germline ends. CDR1 and CDR2 (germline): SEHNR, FQNEAQ (reference sequence). The CDR3 spells CASSLKGNTGELFF. CDR3 sequence (DNA): TGTGCCAGCAGCTTAAAAGGGAACACCGGGGAGCTGTTTTTT.

For the CDR3, the DNA is TGTGCCAGCAGCTGGGGGGGATACACTGAAGCTTTCTTT. It yields the protein CASSWGGYTEAFF. The V call is TRBV7-9, the J call TRBJ1-1; D is possibly TRBD1 (5 bases). Germline V lookup: CDR1 SEHNR, CDR2 FQNEAQ (reference sequence). Trimming took off 4 bases at V and 3 bases at J, with 9 bases between the two ends. The CDR3 has 13 amino acids.

This clonotype was seen more than once but under ten times. V usage is TRBV20-1 and J usage is TRBJ1-1; possibly TRBD1 for D (6 bases). The germline V gene has CDR1 DFQATT and CDR2 SNEGSKA (reference sequence). V shed 6 bases and J shed 1 base, with 12 bases lying between them. The CDR3 spans 13 residues. This chain's CDR3 is CSAQGFSNTEAFF. The CDR3 coding sequence is TGCAGTGCGCAGGGGTTTTCGAACACTGAAGCTTTCTTT.

This clonotype was seen more than once but under ten times. The chain employs TRBV19 and TRBJ2-7; 7 bases are shared with TRBD2. Germline CDR1 and CDR2: LNHDA and SQIVND (reference sequence). The V segment lost 3 bases and the J segment 2 bases; nucleotides outside the gene matches: 1. The CDR3 runs 13 residues. CDR3 sequence reads: CASSMGTTYEQYF. CDR3 nucleotide sequence: TGTGCCAGTAGTATGGGGACTACCTACGAGCAGTACTTC.

The CDR3 region is CASSSVGTASSYEQYF. The CDR3 nucleotides read TGCGCCAGCAGCTCCGTTGGGACCGCAAGCTCCTACGAGCAGTACTTC. This chain uses TRBV5-1 with TRBJ2-7; D could derive from TRBD1 or TRBD2 (5 bases each). The CDR3 has 16 amino acids. V lost 3 bases and J 0 bases, leaving 16 bases between the germline ends. Germline-derived CDR1 and CDR2 are SGHRS and YFSETQ. The complete variable domain, with remaining parts taken from reference TRBV5-1 and TRBJ2-7, reads KAGVTQTPRYLIKTRGQQVTLSCSPISGHRSVSWYQQTPGQGLQFLFEYFSETQRNKGNFPGRFSGRQFSNSRSEMNVSTLELGDSALYLCASSSVGTASSYEQYFGPGTRLTVT.

This clonotype was counted only a few times. The rearrangement uses TRBV7-9 and TRBJ1-1; 7 nucleotides align to TRBD1. CDR3 length equals 14 residues. Germline V gene lookup returns CDR1 SEHNR and CDR2 FQNEAQ (reference sequence). Trimming removed 5 bases from V and 3 bases from J; junction bases left unmatched: 6. The CDR3 bases are TGTGCCAGCAGCCCCCAGGGGGACGACACTGAAGCTTTCTTT. It is translated as CASSPQGDDTEAFF.

This clonotype was seen a few times. The V and J genes are TRBV28 and TRBJ2-6; weak D call: TRBD2 (6 bases). This CDR3 is 18 amino acids long. V was cut by 1 base and J by 3 bases, with 16 bases left in between. Germline CDR1 reads MDHEN; CDR2 reads SYDVKM. This CDR3 is CASSLSWRELVGANVLTF. For the CDR3, the DNA is TGTGCCAGCAGTTTATCGTGGAGGGAACTGGTTGGGGCCAACGTCCTGACTTTC.

This clonotype has ten or more counts. This CDR3 is CASRDRALTSEQFF. The CDR3, as DNA: TGTGCCAGCAGAGACAGGGCCCTAACCTCGGAGCAGTTCTTC. The V call is TRBV6-1, the J call TRBJ2-1, with TRBD1 matching over 7 bases. CDR3 size: 14 residues. The germline V gene has CDR1 MNHNS and CDR2 SASEGT. J lost 10 bases, V lost 6 bases, and 12 bases had no gene match.

The chain employs TRBV14 and TRBJ2-7; D is uncertain. The CDR3 has 13 residues. Trimming removed 4 bases from V and 5 bases from J, with 12 bases in between. CDR1 is SGHDN and CDR2 is FVKESK in the germline V gene. The CDR3 coding sequence is TGTGCCAGCAGCCGGAAAGTATTCGACGAGCAGTACTTC. This translates into CASSRKVFDEQYF.

This clonotype occurred many times. V usage is TRBV7-2 and J usage is TRBJ1-2; no definite D call. CDR3 length: 13 residues. From germline, CDR1 is SGHTA and CDR2 FQGNSA. The V gene lost 2 bases and the J gene lost 2 bases, with 6 bases spanning the gap. DNA of the CDR3: TGTGCCAGCAGCTTACCCGCGAACTATGGCTACACCTTC. This sequence encodes CASSLPANYGYTF.

This clonotype was observed at least ten times. The V and J genes are TRBV11-2 and TRBJ2-7; D call uncertain. The CDR3 runs 13 residues. The germline V gene encodes CDR1 SGHAT and CDR2 FQNNGV. The germline V and J ends were trimmed by 4 bases and 9 bases, with 16 bases remaining between them. The CDR3 sequence is CASSWRTGQVQYF. CDR3 DNA: TGTGCCAGCAGCTGGCGGACGGGCCAGGTGCAGTACTTC.

Points on this clonotype: A much bigger clone sits one base away, suggesting this may be a read error. The chain carries TRBV12-3 or TRBV12-4 and TRBJ2-5, with TRBD2 matching over 10 bases. The CDR3 contains 19 residues. V lost 5 bases and J lost 5; bases outside the gene matches: 20. CDR3 DNA sequence: TGTGCCAGCAGTCCCCTCAGCGGGGCTAGCGGGAGTCTAAGGGAGACCCAGTACTTC. Encoded protein: CASSPLSGASGSLRETQYF.

The rearrangement links TRBV7-3 to TRBJ2-1; the match to TRBD1 covers 10 bases. With 3 bases clipped from V and 7 bases from J, the junction kept 6 bases outside the gene matches. The CDR3 loop spans 15 amino acids. The germline V gene encodes CDR1 SGHTA and CDR2 FQGTGA. CDR3 sequence reads: CASSFSLGQGNEQFF. DNA of the CDR3: TGTGCCAGCAGCTTTTCCCTGGGACAGGGGAATGAGCAGTTCTTC.

The chain recombines TRBV6-2 or TRBV6-3 with TRBJ2-2; tentative D call: TRBD1 (6 bases). Trimming stripped 6 bases from V and 4 bases from J, with 15 bases between. The CDR3 has 15 amino acids. From germline, CDR1 is MNHEY and CDR2 SVGEGT. The CDR3 sequence: CASSNHQGFTGELFF. CDR3 in DNA: TGTGCCAGCAGCAACCACCAGGGGTTCACCGGGGAGCTGTTTTTT.

There are many counts of this clonotype. The rearrangement uses TRBV12-3 or TRBV12-4 and TRBJ1-5; D ambiguous. This CDR3 has 13 amino acids. The V end was cut by 2 bases, the J end by 5 bases, with 7 bases between. The chain's CDR3 is CASSLIRDQPQHF. The DNA of the CDR3 is TGTGCCAGCAGTTTAATAAGGGATCAGCCCCAGCATTTT.

This clonotype has at least ten counts. This chain connects TRBV28 to TRBJ2-2; tentative D call: TRBD1 (6 bases). Germline V gene data show CDR1 as MDHEN and CDR2 as SYDVKM. Trimming removed 3 bases from V and 6 bases from J, with 11 bases in between. The length of the CDR3 is 14 residues. As DNA, the CDR3 is TGTGCCAGCAGTTTTCAGGGGCGGGCCGGGGAGCTGTTTTTT. It specifies CASSFQGRAGELFF. Looking up the rest from reference TRBV28 and TRBJ2-2 gives the full variable domain: DVKVTQSSRYLVKRTGEKVFLECVQDMDHENMFWYRQDPGLGLRLIYFSYDVKMKEKGDIPEGYSVSREKKERFSLILESASTNQTSMYLCASSFQGRAGELFFGEGSRLTVL.

DNA for the CDR3: TGTGCCAGCAGCCGGACAGGGAGTTGGGAGCAGTACTTC. Amino acids: CASSRTGSWEQYF. The gene calls are TRBV6-1 and TRBJ2-7; TRBD1 agrees at 8 bases. V lost 6 bases, J lost 7 bases, and 8 bases stayed unmatched. CDR1 MNHNS and CDR2 SASEGT come from the germline V gene. This CDR3 region has 13 residues.

This clonotype was picked up many times. CDR3 protein: CSVEVPGLAGKNEQYF. Written as DNA, the CDR3 is TGCAGCGTTGAAGTCCCGGGACTAGCGGGGAAAAACGAGCAGTACTTC. V gene TRBV29-1 combines with J gene TRBJ2-7, with 13 bases lining up with TRBD2. Trimming took 1 base from V and 5 from J; bases not matched to a gene: 8. The CDR3 consists of 16 residues. Germline lookup yields CDR1 SQVTM and CDR2 ANQGSEA.

The chain combines TRBV9 with TRBJ1-1; D possibly corresponds to TRBD1 (6 bases). The V gene's germline CDR1 is SGDLS and CDR2 YYNGEE. Trimming left V 3 bases short and J 4 bases short, with 13 bases between. This CDR3 is 14 amino acids long. CDR3 DNA: TGTGCCAGCAGCGGGGGGCCATCGGGCACTGAAGCTTTCTTT. Translated, it gives CASSGGPSGTEAFF.

This clonotype was counted at least ten times. The J gene is TRBJ1-6, the V gene TRBV7-2; no clear D gene. There are 12 residues in the CDR3. Germline assignment: CDR1 SGHTA and CDR2 FQGNSA. Trimming left V 5 bases short and J 14 bases short, with 13 bases between. In nucleotides, the CDR3 is TGTGCCAGCAGCCCGAGAGGAGCCACCCTCCACTTT. This codes for CASSPRGATLHF.

This clonotype occurred a few times. The chain links TRBV6-1 to TRBJ2-2; 10 nucleotides align to TRBD1. This CDR3 is built from 15 residues. In germline, CDR1 is MNHNS, CDR2 SASEGT. Trimming took 4 bases from V and 5 from J; bases not matched to a gene: 4. The CDR3 nucleotides are TGTGCCAGCAGTGGACAGGGGGCTGGAACCGGGGAGCTGTTTTTT. Amino acids: CASSGQGAGTGELFF.

This clonotype turned up a few times. The chain couples TRBV28 to TRBJ1-1, with D unresolved. In germline, CDR1 is MDHEN, CDR2 SYDVKM. The CDR3 spans 15 residues. The V and J ends lost 1 base and 0 bases respectively, with 9 bases between them. CDR3 protein: CASSLYLGMNTEAFF. Here the CDR3 DNA reads TGTGCCAGCAGTTTATATCTGGGGATGAACACTGAAGCTTTCTTT.

The chain recombines TRBV5-1 with TRBJ2-1; D might be TRBD2 (6 bases). Trimming removed 2 bases from V and 0 bases from J, with 12 bases in between. CDR1 and CDR2 (germline): SGHRS, YFSETQ. CDR3 length: 16 amino acids. The CDR3 DNA reads TGCGCCAGCAGCTTCGGGGGTATCAGCTCCTACAATGAGCAGTTCTTC. Its protein is CASSFGGISSYNEQFF.

This clonotype was counted once. Being one base from a much bigger clone, this may be a read error. In DNA form, the CDR3 reads TGTGCCAGCAGTCCCGATTATAGGGGGACTGAAGCTTTCTTT. Translated, it gives CASSPDYRGTEAFF. V gene TRBV7-2 combines with J gene TRBJ1-1; tentatively, D is TRBD1 (6 bases). Germline values: CDR1 SGHTA, CDR2 FQGNSA. The CDR3 runs 14 residues. V gave up 6 bases and J gave up 5 bases, with 16 bases separating them. Full variable domain (rest looked up from reference TRBV7-2 and TRBJ1-1): GAGVSQSPSNKVTEKGKDVELRCDPISGHTALYWYRQSLGQGLEFLIYFQGNSAPDKSGLPSDRFSAERTGGSVSTLTIQRTQQEDSAVYLCASSPDYRGTEAFFGQGTRLTVV.

V usage is TRBV20-1 and J usage is TRBJ2-7; D possibly corresponds to TRBD2 (5 bases). Germline loops: CDR1 DFQATT, CDR2 SNEGSKA (reference sequence). V was trimmed by 6 bases and J by 0 bases, leaving 15 bases between them. CDR3 size: 14 residues. CDR3 sequence (DNA): TGCAGTGCGGAGATGCCGGGAAACTCCTACGAGCAGTACTTC. It is translated as CSAEMPGNSYEQYF.

This clonotype was found many times. This chain uses TRBV28 with TRBJ1-4, with TRBD1 matching 7 bases. Unmatched junction bases numbered 8, after V lost 3 bases and J lost 7 bases. CDR1 and CDR2 from the germline V gene are MDHEN and SYDVKM. This CDR3 is built from 15 residues. The CDR3 is CASSFVGRGSEKLFF. CDR3 nucleotides: TGTGCCAGCAGTTTTGTGGGCAGGGGGTCTGAAAAACTGTTTTTT.